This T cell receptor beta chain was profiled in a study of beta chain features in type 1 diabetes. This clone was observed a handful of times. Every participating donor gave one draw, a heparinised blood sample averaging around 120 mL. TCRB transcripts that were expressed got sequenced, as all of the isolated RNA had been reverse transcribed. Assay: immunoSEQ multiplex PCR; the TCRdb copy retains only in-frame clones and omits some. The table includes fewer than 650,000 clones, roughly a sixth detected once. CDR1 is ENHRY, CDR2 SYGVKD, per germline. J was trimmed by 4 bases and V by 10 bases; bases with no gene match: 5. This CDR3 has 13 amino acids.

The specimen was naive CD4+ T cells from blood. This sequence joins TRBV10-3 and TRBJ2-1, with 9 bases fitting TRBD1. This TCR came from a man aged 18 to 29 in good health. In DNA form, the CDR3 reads TGTGCCACTGGACAGGGGCCATACAATGAGCAGTTCTTC. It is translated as CATGQGPYNEQFF.